The rows below give T cell receptor beta chains drawn from one sample of a study of blood T cell repertoires in COVID-19. The table came from immunoSEQ multiplex PCR; TCRdb's copy has only in-frame clones and leaves some out. The repertoire has a few hundred thousand clones, around nine tenths of them found once; the top ten carry approximately 6.2%. Sample: peripheral blood. The receptors stem from a man in his sixties who had recovered from COVID-19. CDR3s include the opening cysteine and the closing phenylalanine or tryptophan. Each record gives: J gene, D gene, clone size, V gene, CDR3 DNA, CDR3 protein. D genes are given only for firm matches. Not every row has a clone size; where given, it reads once, few, many or a size class.

J gene: TRBJ2-7
D gene: TRBD1
clone size: .
V gene: TRBV6-1
CDR3 DNA: TGTGCCAGCAGTAAAGACAGGGACGGACCCTCCTACGAGCAGTACTTC
CDR3 protein: CASSKDRDGPSYEQYF

J gene: TRBJ1-2
D gene: .
clone size: .
V gene: TRBV18
CDR3 DNA: TGTGCCAGCTCACCGCCAGGGTACTCTGGCTACACCTTC
CDR3 protein: CASSPPGYSGYTF

J gene: TRBJ2-7
D gene: .
clone size: once
V gene: TRBV5-5
CDR3 DNA: TGTGCCAGCAGCCAGGGCATAAATCTATCCTACGAGCAGTACTTC
CDR3 protein: CASSQGINLSYEQYF

J gene: TRBJ2-6
D gene: TRBD1
clone size: .
V gene: TRBV30
CDR3 DNA: TGTGCCTTCATGCCCCCCTTCGGGACAGGGGGGTCTGGGGCCAACGTCCTGACTTTC
CDR3 protein: CAFMPPFGTGGSGANVLTF

J gene: TRBJ1-5
D gene: .
clone size: .
V gene: TRBV6-6
CDR3 DNA: TGTGCCAGCAGTTACGGGCTATCGGAGGAGCATTTT
CDR3 protein: CASSYGLSEEHF

J gene: TRBJ1-4
D gene: .
clone size: .
V gene: TRBV6-5
CDR3 DNA: TGTGCCAGCAGTTACGGTACGCCTACCTGGTTTGAAAAACTGTTTTTT
CDR3 protein: CASSYGTPTWFEKLFF

J gene: TRBJ1-5
D gene: .
clone size: .
V gene: TRBV20-1
CDR3 DNA: TGCAGTGCGCGCCGGGGGCAGCCCCAGCATTTT
CDR3 protein: CSARRGQPQHF

J gene: TRBJ1-3
D gene: TRBD1
clone size: .
V gene: TRBV10-1
CDR3 DNA: TGCGCCAGCCCTGACAGGGGGTGCCCGTTCTCTGGAAACACCATATATTTT
CDR3 protein: CASPDRGCPFSGNTIYF

J gene: TRBJ1-2
D gene: .
clone size: once
V gene: TRBV2
CDR3 DNA: TGTGCCAGCAGTGAGGAGGGCCTCAACTATGGCTACACCTTC
CDR3 protein: CASSEEGLNYGYTF

J gene: TRBJ2-3
D gene: TRBD2
clone size: .
V gene: TRBV19
CDR3 DNA: TGTGCCAGTAGTCGGGTGACTAGCGGCACAGATACGCAGTATTTT
CDR3 protein: CASSRVTSGTDTQYF

J gene: TRBJ2-1
D gene: TRBD1
clone size: .
V gene: TRBV4-2
CDR3 DNA: TGTGCCAGCAGCCAAGTTGGGACAGGGGAAAAGGAGCAGTTCTTC
CDR3 protein: CASSQVGTGEKEQFF

J gene: TRBJ2-7
D gene: TRBD2
clone size: .
V gene: TRBV4-3
CDR3 DNA: TGCGCCAGCAGCCGTACCGGGACTAGCGGCTCCTACGAGCAGTACTTC
CDR3 protein: CASSRTGTSGSYEQYF

J gene: TRBJ2-3
D gene: .
clone size: .
V gene: TRBV19
CDR3 DNA: TGTGCCAGTACCCAGGGGAGTGCGACAGATACGCAGTATTTT
CDR3 protein: CASTQGSATDTQYF

J gene: TRBJ1-2
D gene: .
clone size: .
V gene: TRBV6-6
CDR3 DNA: TGTGCCAGCAGTTACTCTTCGGCCGGGGACTCTAGCTACACCTTC
CDR3 protein: CASSYSSAGDSSYTF

J gene: TRBJ1-6
D gene: .
clone size: once
V gene: TRBV5-1
CDR3 DNA: TGCGCCAGCAGAGAAGGACAGAACAATTCACCCCTCCACTTT
CDR3 protein: CASREGQNNSPLHF

J gene: TRBJ1-1
D gene: .
clone size: .
V gene: TRBV27
CDR3 DNA: TGTGCCAGCACCCCCTTGGGAGCAGGCCTGAACACTGAAGCTTTCTTT
CDR3 protein: CASTPLGAGLNTEAFF

J gene: TRBJ2-5
D gene: TRBD1
clone size: .
V gene: TRBV2
CDR3 DNA: TGTGCCAGCAGTGGAACCAGACAGGGGTATGAGACCCAGTACTTC
CDR3 protein: CASSGTRQGYETQYF

J gene: TRBJ1-4
D gene: .
clone size: .
V gene: TRBV10-3
CDR3 DNA: TGTGCCATCAGGGCGGGGCGGGCAGGGGAAAAACTGTTTTTT
CDR3 protein: CAIRAGRAGEKLFF

J gene: TRBJ2-3
D gene: .
clone size: once
V gene: TRBV5-8
CDR3 DNA: TGTGCCAGCAGCCCGCGGGCGAGGGGGATCACAGATACGCAGTATTTT
CDR3 protein: CASSPRARGITDTQYF

J gene: TRBJ1-6
D gene: .
clone size: .
V gene: TRBV2
CDR3 DNA: TGTGCCAGCGGGCGGGGTGGAAATTCACCCCTCCACTTT
CDR3 protein: CASGRGGNSPLHF

J gene: TRBJ2-1
D gene: TRBD2
clone size: .
V gene: TRBV18
CDR3 DNA: TGTGCCAGCTCACCGTCGGGGGGTCTTCAGTTCTTC
CDR3 protein: CASSPSGGLQFF

J gene: TRBJ2-7
D gene: TRBD2
clone size: .
V gene: TRBV5-1
CDR3 DNA: TGCGCCAGCGTATCGGAGAGCGGGAGCGAGCAGTACTTC
CDR3 protein: CASVSESGSEQYF

J gene: TRBJ2-7
D gene: TRBD1
clone size: .
V gene: TRBV5-1
CDR3 DNA: TGCGCCAGCAGCTGGACAGGATATCTTACGGAGCAGTACTTC
CDR3 protein: CASSWTGYLTEQYF

J gene: TRBJ1-5
D gene: TRBD1
clone size: .
V gene: TRBV7-6
CDR3 DNA: TGTGCCAGCAGCCTGATGGGACAGGGTAGGCAGCCCCAGCATTTT
CDR3 protein: CASSLMGQGRQPQHF

J gene: TRBJ2-3
D gene: TRBD1
clone size: .
V gene: TRBV5-5
CDR3 DNA: TGTGCCAGCAGCTTGGAGGGGGACAGGGGAGATACGCAGTATTTT
CDR3 protein: CASSLEGDRGDTQYF

J gene: TRBJ1-5
D gene: TRBD1
clone size: once
V gene: TRBV20-1
CDR3 DNA: TGCAGTGCTAGTCTGGCGACAGGGAGCAATCAGCCCCAGCATTTT
CDR3 protein: CSASLATGSNQPQHF

J gene: TRBJ1-2
D gene: .
clone size: .
V gene: TRBV7-2
CDR3 DNA: TGTGCCAGCAGCTTAGATACAGCACCTAACTATGGCTACACCTTC
CDR3 protein: CASSLDTAPNYGYTF

J gene: TRBJ2-3
D gene: TRBD2
clone size: once
V gene: TRBV18
CDR3 DNA: TGTGCCAGCTCACCTCCGAGCGGGGAGAAAGATACGCAGTATTTT
CDR3 protein: CASSPPSGEKDTQYF

J gene: TRBJ2-7
D gene: TRBD2
clone size: .
V gene: TRBV4-2
CDR3 DNA: TGTGCCAGCAGCCAAGAGCTCGGGGCTAGCGGGAGGGCCGGGTCCTACGAGCAGTACTTC
CDR3 protein: CASSQELGASGRAGSYEQYF

J gene: TRBJ1-2
D gene: TRBD1
clone size: .
V gene: TRBV19
CDR3 DNA: TGTGCCAGTAGTGATCACAGGGGGCGCAGCTATGGCTACACCTTC
CDR3 protein: CASSDHRGRSYGYTF